Listed here are 18 T cell receptor beta chains from one sample, sequenced in a study of T cell responses to AZD1222 COVID-19 vaccine. Profiled with immunoSEQ multiplex PCR; TCRdb holds only in-frame clones, not every one. The data contain around 160,000 clones, approximately 85% of them singletons. The sample in question was peripheral blood, obtained on day 0 of MenACWY control vaccination. The origin of the receptors is an adult in good health.

This clone has only one observation. The chain links TRBV28 to TRBJ1-4, with D perhaps TRBD1 (5 bases). This CDR3 has 13 amino acids. V gave up 3 bases and J gave up 13 bases, with 15 bases separating them. Germline V lookup: CDR1 MDHEN, CDR2 SYDVKM. The CDR3 reads CASSFQGYERLFF. CDR3 nucleotide sequence: TGTGCCAGCAGTTTTCAGGGATACGAGAGACTGTTTTTT.

The chain employs TRBV2 and TRBJ1-5, with TRBD1 matching 7 bases. Germline-derived CDR1 and CDR2 are SNHLY and FYNNEI. The CDR3 spans 14 residues. V was pared by 6 bases and J by 3 bases, with 5 bases of the junction left unmatched. DNA for the CDR3: TGTGCCAGCAGCCGACAGGGTGTCAATCAGCCCCAGCATTTT. This gives the protein CASSRQGVNQPQHF.

The sample holds one count of this clone. The gene calls are TRBV7-7 and TRBJ1-3, with D uncertain. CDR1 SSHAT and CDR2 FNYEAQ come from the germline V gene (reference sequence). V was pared by 5 bases and J by 0 bases, with 5 bases between. CDR3 length equals 13 residues. The CDR3 sequence: CASSKDSGNTIYF. DNA of the CDR3: TGTGCCAGCAGCAAGGACTCTGGAAACACCATATATTTT.

The rearrangement uses TRBV19 and TRBJ1-1; D is unclear. V was cut by 5 bases and J by 0 bases, with 13 bases left in between. The CDR3 length is 15 residues. Germline CDR1 is LNHDA and CDR2 is SQIVND (reference sequence). CDR3 in DNA: TGTGCCAGTAGTCTGGCAGCCAGCATGAACACTGAAGCTTTCTTT. Translation gives CASSLAASMNTEAFF.

The gene calls are TRBV5-1 and TRBJ1-2; no definite D call. The CDR3 runs 12 residues. V dropped 0 bases and J dropped 6 bases, with 6 bases sitting between them. CDR1 and CDR2 from the germline V gene are SGHRS and YFSETQ. The CDR3 region has the DNA TGCGCCAGCAGCTTGGGGGTGGATGGCTACACCTTC. Translating it yields CASSLGVDGYTF.

The chain has TRBV15 and TRBJ1-6; D not resolved. Per the germline V gene, CDR1 is LNHNV and CDR2 is YYDKDF (reference sequence). This CDR3 region has 14 residues. The germline V and J ends were trimmed by 0 bases and 9 bases, with 9 bases remaining between them. As DNA, the CDR3 is TGTGCCACCAGCAGAGATCTAGACGGTTCACCCCTCCACTTT. Encoded protein: CATSRDLDGSPLHF. The whole variable domain, remainder taken from reference TRBV15 and TRBJ1-6, is DAMVIQNPRYQVTQFGKPVTLSCSQTLNHNVMYWYQQKSSQAPKLLFHYYDKDFNNEADTPDNFQSRRPNTSFCFLDIRSPGLGDTAMYLCATSRDLDGSPLHFGNGTRLTVT.

The gene calls are TRBV7-9 and TRBJ1-1; no clear D gene. Per the germline V gene, CDR1 is SEHNR and CDR2 is FQNEAQ (reference sequence). CDR3 length equals 16 residues. V dropped 5 bases and J dropped 0 bases, with 16 bases sitting between them. The CDR3 here is CASSPPGGSVNTEAFF. The DNA for the CDR3 is TGTGCCAGCAGCCCACCAGGTGGGTCAGTGAACACTGAAGCTTTCTTT. Full variable domain (remainder filled in from reference TRBV7-9 and TRBJ1-1): DTGVSQNPRHKITKRGQNVTFRCDPISEHNRLYWYRQTLGQGPEFLTYFQNEAQLEKSRLLSDRFSAERPKGSFSTLEIQRTEQGDSAMYLCASSPPGGSVNTEAFFGQGTRLTVV.

V and J are TRBV27 and TRBJ2-7, with a weak D call TRBD2 (6 bases). This CDR3 has 14 residues. The germline V and J ends were trimmed by 3 bases and 7 bases, with 16 bases remaining between them. CDR1 is MNHEY and CDR2 is SMNVEV in the germline V gene (reference sequence). The CDR3 here is CASSLLRGVGEQYF. For the CDR3, the DNA is TGTGCCAGCAGTTTGTTGCGGGGAGTTGGAGAGCAGTACTTC.

The rearrangement joins TRBV28 to TRBJ1-5; a possible D gene is TRBD1 (6 bases). This CDR3 has 14 amino acids. Trimming stripped 1 base from V and 16 bases from J, with 20 bases between. Per the germline V gene, CDR1 is MDHEN and CDR2 is SYDVKM. The CDR3 nucleotides read TGTGCCAGCAGTTTATCAGGGGCGGGCCCCGGGGGACATTTT. Protein sequence: CASSLSGAGPGGHF.

The genes are TRBV6-2 or TRBV6-3 and TRBJ1-2, with TRBD1 identical over 8 bases. The CDR3 has 14 amino acids. V dropped 2 bases and J dropped 3; count of bases not matched to a gene: 2. Germline lookup yields CDR1 MNHEY and CDR2 SVGEGT. CDR3 sequence reads: CASSYGQGYYGYTF. The CDR3 nucleotides read TGTGCCAGCAGTTACGGACAGGGCTACTATGGCTACACCTTC.

The J gene is TRBJ1-2, the V gene TRBV10-3, with D possibly TRBD1 on 6 matching bases. V was shortened by 8 bases and J by 4 bases, with 11 bases between the two germline ends. The CDR3 length is 12 residues. Germline-derived CDR1 and CDR2 are ENHRY and SYGVKD. The CDR3 protein is CAILVQGYGYTF. DNA for the CDR3: TGTGCCATCCTCGTACAGGGCTATGGCTACACCTTC.

The chain employs TRBV3-1 (or the pseudogene TRBV3-2) and TRBJ1-3; no definite D call. The CDR3 has 15 residues. Trimming shortened V by 0 bases and J by 2 bases, and 8 bases separated the two germline ends. Germline CDR1 is LGHDT and CDR2 is YNNKEL (reference sequence). As DNA, the CDR3 is TGTGCCAGCAGCCAAGAAGGTACTGCTGGAAACACCATATATTTT. It encodes CASSQEGTAGNTIYF.

The chain links TRBV3-1 (or the pseudogene TRBV3-2) to TRBJ1-1; D is uncertain. The CDR3 consists of 14 residues. Germline V CDR1 and CDR2: LGHDT, YNNKEL (reference sequence). V was clipped by 3 bases and J by 4 bases, with 12 bases between them. CDR3 coding DNA: TGTGCCAGCAGCCAGGCGAGCACCCGCACTGAAGCTTTCTTT. Translating it yields CASSQASTRTEAFF.

This rearrangement joins TRBV29-1 to TRBJ1-2; D gene uncertain. Trimming removed 4 bases from V and 2 bases from J, with 5 bases in between. Looked up from germline, CDR1 is SQVTM and CDR2 is ANQGSEA. The CDR3 length is 11 residues. The CDR3 region has the DNA TGCAGCGTTGCTATCAACTATGGCTACACCTTC. Translating gives CSVAINYGYTF.

The rearrangement links TRBV21-1 to TRBJ1-2; the DNA was not used to check the table's D call, TRBD1. TRBV21-1 is deemed a pseudogene. This CDR3 comprises 14 residues. Here the CDR3 reads CASSNRGLHYGYTF. For the CDR3, the DNA is TGTGCCAGCAGCAATAGGGGGCTTCACTATGGCTACACCTTC.

The J gene is TRBJ2-2, the V gene TRBV5-1; D possibly matches TRBD1 or TRBD2 (5 bases each). CDR3 size: 16 residues. Germline lookup yields CDR1 SGHRS and CDR2 YFSETQ. V gave up 1 base and J gave up 0 bases, with 10 bases separating them. Written as DNA, the CDR3 is TGCGCCAGCAGCTTGAACCCGGGACCGAACACCGGGGAGCTGTTTTTT. This sequence encodes CASSLNPGPNTGELFF. The full variable domain, in which reference TRBV5-1 and TRBJ2-2 provide the parts outside the CDR3, is KAGVTQTPRYLIKTRGQQVTLSCSPISGHRSVSWYQQTPGQGLQFLFEYFSETQRNKGNFPGRFSGRQFSNSRSEMNVSTLELGDSALYLCASSLNPGPNTGELFFGEGSRLTVL.

V and J are TRBV5-1 and TRBJ1-6, with TRBD1 as a possible D gene (6 bases). Trimming removed 1 base at V and 5 bases at J, with 13 bases between. CDR1 is SGHRS and CDR2 is YFSETQ in the germline V gene. The CDR3 is 16 amino acids. The CDR3 DNA sequence: TGCGCCAGCAGCTTGCGCCCACAGGGAGATAATTCACCCCTCCACTTT. Translation: CASSLRPQGDNSPLHF.

This clone was recorded a few times. The chain recombines TRBV18 with TRBJ2-7, with TRBD1 matching 8 bases. Trimming took 6 bases from V and 1 from J; bases not matched to a gene: 8. CDR3 length: 15 residues. From germline, CDR1 is KGHSH and CDR2 LQKENI. CDR3 loop: CASSRGQGRSYEQYF. Here the CDR3 DNA reads TGTGCCAGCTCCCGTGGACAGGGAAGGTCCTACGAGCAGTACTTC.